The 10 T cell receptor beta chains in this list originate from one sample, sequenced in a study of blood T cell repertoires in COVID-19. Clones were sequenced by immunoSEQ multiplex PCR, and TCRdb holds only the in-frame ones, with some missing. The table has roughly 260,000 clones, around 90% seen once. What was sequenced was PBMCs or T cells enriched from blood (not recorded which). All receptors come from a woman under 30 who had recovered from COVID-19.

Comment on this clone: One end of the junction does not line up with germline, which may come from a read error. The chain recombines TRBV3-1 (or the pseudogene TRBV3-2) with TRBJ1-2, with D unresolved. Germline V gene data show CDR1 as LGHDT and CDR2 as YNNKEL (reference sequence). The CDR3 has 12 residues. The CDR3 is CASSQTVGGISF. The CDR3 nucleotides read TGTGCCAGCAGCCAAACGGTTGGAGGGATCAGCTTC.

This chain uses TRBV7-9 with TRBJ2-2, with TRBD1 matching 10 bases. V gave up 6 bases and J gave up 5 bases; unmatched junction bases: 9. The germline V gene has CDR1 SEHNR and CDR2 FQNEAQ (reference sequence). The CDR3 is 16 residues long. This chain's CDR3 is CASRPEDRGFTGELFF. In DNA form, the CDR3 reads TGTGCCAGCAGACCAGAGGACAGGGGGTTTACCGGGGAGCTGTTTTTT.

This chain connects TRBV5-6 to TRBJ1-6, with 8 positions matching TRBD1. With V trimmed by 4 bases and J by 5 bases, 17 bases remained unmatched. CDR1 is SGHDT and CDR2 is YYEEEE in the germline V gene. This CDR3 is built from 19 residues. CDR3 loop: CASSPSSSIRDRHNSPLHF. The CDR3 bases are TGTGCCAGCAGCCCTTCTTCGTCAATCCGGGACAGGCATAATTCACCCCTCCACTTT.

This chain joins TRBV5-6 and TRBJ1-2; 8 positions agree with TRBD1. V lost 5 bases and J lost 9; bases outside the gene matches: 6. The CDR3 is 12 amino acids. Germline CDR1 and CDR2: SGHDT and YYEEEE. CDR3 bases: TGTGCCAGCAGTCCAAACAGGGGGAGCTACACCTTC. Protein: CASSPNRGSYTF.

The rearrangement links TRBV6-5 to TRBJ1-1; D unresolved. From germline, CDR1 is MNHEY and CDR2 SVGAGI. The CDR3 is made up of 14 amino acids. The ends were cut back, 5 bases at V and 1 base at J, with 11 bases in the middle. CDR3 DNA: TGTGCCAGCAGTATGGTGGAGAAGAACACTGAAGCTTTCTTT. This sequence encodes CASSMVEKNTEAFF.

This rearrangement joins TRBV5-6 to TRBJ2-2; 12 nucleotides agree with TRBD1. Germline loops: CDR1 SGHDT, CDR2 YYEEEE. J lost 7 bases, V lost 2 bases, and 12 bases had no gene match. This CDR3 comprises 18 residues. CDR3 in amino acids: CASSLIRSGTGGGGELFF. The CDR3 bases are TGTGCCAGCAGCTTAATCCGATCCGGGACAGGGGGCGGCGGGGAGCTGTTTTTT.

CDR3 protein: CASSLMYGQGPIAKNIQYF. CDR3 coding DNA: TGTGCCAGCAGCTTAATGTACGGACAGGGACCCATAGCCAAAAACATTCAGTACTTC. The chain joins TRBV11-3 to TRBJ2-4; 8 bases agree with TRBD1. Germline CDR1 is SGHNT and CDR2 is YENEEA. The trim removed 2 bases at V and 0 bases at J, leaving 12 bases unmatched. The CDR3 is 19 amino acids.

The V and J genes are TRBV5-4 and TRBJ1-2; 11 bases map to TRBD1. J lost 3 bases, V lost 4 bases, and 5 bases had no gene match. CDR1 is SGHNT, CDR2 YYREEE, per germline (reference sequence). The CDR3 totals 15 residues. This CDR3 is CASSRTGGADYGYTF. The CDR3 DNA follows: TGTGCCAGCAGCCGGACAGGGGGCGCCGACTATGGCTACACCTTC.

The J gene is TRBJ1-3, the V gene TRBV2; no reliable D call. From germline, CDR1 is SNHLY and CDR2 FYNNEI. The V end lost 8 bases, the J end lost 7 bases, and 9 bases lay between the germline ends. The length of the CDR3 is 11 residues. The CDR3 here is CASYKENTIYF. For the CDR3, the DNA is TGTGCCAGCTACAAGGAGAACACCATATATTTT.

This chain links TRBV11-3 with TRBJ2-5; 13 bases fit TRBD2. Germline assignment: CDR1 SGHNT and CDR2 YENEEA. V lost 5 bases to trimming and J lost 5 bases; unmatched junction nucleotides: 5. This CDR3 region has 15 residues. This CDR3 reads CASSPGLAGRETQYF. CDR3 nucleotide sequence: TGTGCCAGCAGCCCGGGACTAGCGGGAAGGGAGACCCAGTACTTC.